Below, 24 T cell receptor beta chains from the same sample are listed, as sequenced in a study of T cell responses to AZD1222 COVID-19 vaccine. Using immunoSEQ multiplex PCR, the repertoire was profiled, and TCRdb retains in-frame clones only, with some absent. The sample gives tens of thousands of clones, around nine tenths of which show up once; 19% is in the top ten. The source was peripheral blood, collected on day 0 of AZD1222 vaccination. The source is an adult in good health.

The chain links TRBV2 to TRBJ2-7; D might be TRBD1 or TRBD2, each matching 5 bases. V was pared by 4 bases and J by 2 bases, with 9 bases between. This CDR3 region has 13 residues. CDR1 SNHLY and CDR2 FYNNEI come from the germline V gene. CDR3 nucleotides: TGTGCCAGCAGTGCGGGGACCACCTACGAGCAGTACTTC. This translates into CASSAGTTYEQYF.

This sequence joins TRBV3-1 (or the pseudogene TRBV3-2) and TRBJ2-6; D gene ambiguous. From germline, CDR1 is LGHDT and CDR2 YNNKEL (reference sequence). The V gene lost 0 bases and the J gene lost 4 bases, with 19 bases spanning the gap. The CDR3 has 19 amino acids. CDR3 in amino acids: CASSQDRWPLATGANVLTF. In DNA form, the CDR3 reads TGTGCCAGCAGCCAAGATCGATGGCCATTGGCCACCGGGGCCAACGTCCTGACTTTC.

The genes are TRBV12-5 and TRBJ2-3; the D is unclear. The CDR3 has 13 amino acids. Germline V gene lookup returns CDR1 LGHNT and CDR2 FRNRAP. Trimming cost V 6 bases and J 4 bases, with 11 bases left between them. CDR3 sequence: CASGLDGPDTQYF. The CDR3 nucleotides read TGTGCTAGTGGCCTCGATGGCCCAGATACGCAGTATTTT. Based on the CDR3 plus reference TRBV12-5 and TRBJ2-3, the full variable domain is DARVTQTPRHKVTEMGQEVTMRCQPILGHNTVFWYRQTMMQGLELLAYFRNRAPLDDSGMPKDRFSAEMPDATLATLKIQPSEPRDSAVYFCASGLDGPDTQYFGPGTRLTVL.

V usage is TRBV7-9 and J usage is TRBJ1-3; D uncertain. Deletions cut 2 bases from V and 10 bases from J, with 6 bases between. CDR1 is SEHNR, CDR2 FQNEAQ, per germline (reference sequence). The CDR3 consists of 11 residues. For the CDR3, the DNA is TGTGCCAGCAGCTTACTTGGGACCATATATTTT. Its translation is CASSLLGTIYF.

The rearrangement links TRBV27 to TRBJ1-3; 7 bases line up with TRBD1. Germline CDR1 MNHEY, CDR2 SMNVEV (reference sequence). The CDR3 loop spans 15 amino acids. The J segment lost 4 bases and the V segment lost 4 bases, leaving 7 bases of the junction unmatched. CDR3 sequence reads: CASSSTGFYGNTIYF. The CDR3, as DNA: TGTGCCAGCAGTTCGACAGGGTTCTACGGAAACACCATATATTTT.

The chain combines TRBV9 with TRBJ1-2, with a possible D match to TRBD1 (5 bases). V was pared by 4 bases and J by 2 bases, with 12 bases between. CDR3 length: 14 residues. The V gene's germline CDR1 is SGDLS and CDR2 YYNGEE. CDR3 nucleotide sequence: TGTGCCAGCAGCCCCGGCGAGGGGAACTATGGCTACACCTTC. This gives the protein CASSPGEGNYGYTF.

This clone was counted between two and nine times. This sequence joins TRBV9 and TRBJ2-2; D is undetermined. The CDR3 covers 14 residues. Per germline, CDR1 SGDLS and CDR2 YYNGEE. The V end was cut by 1 base, the J end by 1 base, with 5 bases between. The CDR3 DNA follows: TGTGCCAGCAGCGTACAGGTGAACACCGGGGAGCTGTTTTTT. Translating gives CASSVQVNTGELFF.

This clone is a singleton in its sample. The J gene is TRBJ1-3, the V gene TRBV11-1; D is ambiguous. Germline V lookup: CDR1 SGHAT, CDR2 FQDESV (reference sequence). This CDR3 contains 15 residues. V lost 8 bases to trimming and J lost 2 bases, with 16 bases between them. The chain's CDR3 is CASGGELVPGNTIYF. The CDR3 DNA reads as TGTGCCAGCGGCGGGGAGTTGGTACCTGGAAACACCATATATTTT.

This clone was picked up one time. V usage is TRBV27 and J usage is TRBJ1-5; 7 bases map to TRBD1. From germline, CDR1 is MNHEY and CDR2 SMNVEV (reference sequence). This CDR3 is built from 17 residues. The V segment lost 4 bases and the J segment 5 bases; nucleotides outside the gene matches: 14. The CDR3 DNA follows: TGTGCCAGCAGTTCCACTCAGGGGGTCAGCAATCATCAGCCCCAGCATTTT. Translating it yields CASSSTQGVSNHQPQHF.

CDR3 amino acids: CASSSGGDYGYTF. CDR3 sequence (DNA): TGTGCCAGCAGTTCAGGGGGCGACTATGGCTACACCTTC. The chain links TRBV28 to TRBJ1-2, with 8 bases fitting TRBD1. This CDR3 contains 13 residues. The germline V gene has CDR1 MDHEN and CDR2 SYDVKM. J lost 3 bases, V lost 4 bases, and 1 base had no gene match.

The chain recombines TRBV5-6 with TRBJ1-6, with 7 bases fitting TRBD1. The germline CDR1 and CDR2 sequences are SGHDT and YYEEEE. The CDR3 runs to 15 residues. J lost 3 bases, V lost 4 bases, and 4 bases had no gene match. CDR3 amino acids: CASSVRQGYNSPLHF. CDR3 in DNA: TGTGCCAGCAGCGTGAGACAGGGCTATAATTCACCCCTCCACTTT.

This chain joins TRBV19 and TRBJ1-1, with 7 bases that match TRBD1. This CDR3 is built from 15 residues. CDR1 LNHDA and CDR2 SQIVND come from the germline V gene (reference sequence). Trimming at V came to 7 bases and at J to 1 base, leaving 9 bases not matched to a gene. CDR3 sequence reads: CASMGTGTANTEAFF. The CDR3 nucleotides read TGTGCCAGTATGGGAACCGGGACAGCGAACACTGAAGCTTTCTTT.

This chain connects TRBV12-3 or TRBV12-4 to TRBJ2-1, with D uncertain. The CDR3 runs 11 residues. The V gene lost 3 bases and the J gene lost 9 bases, with 6 bases spanning the gap. The CDR3 nucleotides read TGTGCCAGCAGTTTGATGGGTGAGCAGTTCTTC. It is translated as CASSLMGEQFF.

The CDR3 DNA reads TGTGCCACCAGCAGGGGGGCTACCACTGAAGCTTTCTTT. This translates into CATSRGATTEAFF. The V and J genes are TRBV15 and TRBJ1-1; tentatively, D is TRBD1 (6 bases). The CDR3 loop spans 13 amino acids. Per germline, CDR1 LNHNV and CDR2 YYDKDF (reference sequence). V was trimmed by 3 bases and J by 4 bases, leaving 9 bases between them.

The chain uses TRBV7-2 and TRBJ2-1; 8 bases agree with TRBD2. Germline values: CDR1 SGHTA, CDR2 FQGNSA. V was clipped by 1 base and J by 5 bases; unmatched bases: 1. The CDR3 is 14 amino acids. CDR3 coding DNA: TGTGCCAGCAGCTTAGGTAGCGGGAACAATGAGCAGTTCTTC. Translating gives CASSLGSGNNEQFF.

The chain has TRBV28 and TRBJ2-7; possibly TRBD1 or TRBD2 for D (5 bases each). The CDR3 has 14 residues. V was trimmed by 6 bases and J by 2 bases, leaving 14 bases between them. Germline-derived CDR1 and CDR2 are MDHEN and SYDVKM. DNA for the CDR3: TGTGCCAGCAGAGCCGGGGACCGCACCTACGAGCAGTACTTC. This codes for CASRAGDRTYEQYF.

The count of this clone is one. This chain uses TRBV19 with TRBJ1-5; D uncertain. Looked up from germline, CDR1 is LNHDA and CDR2 is SQIVND (reference sequence). CDR3 size: 13 residues. Trimming took off 3 bases at V and 7 bases at J, with 10 bases between the two ends. The CDR3 coding sequence is TGTGCCAGTAGTATCCGGGGATCGCAGCCCCAGCATTTT. Translated: CASSIRGSQPQHF.

The rearrangement links TRBV6-5 to TRBJ1-2; no firm D call. The ends were cut back, 0 bases at V and 0 bases at J, with 8 bases in the middle. This CDR3 region has 15 residues. The germline V gene has CDR1 MNHEY and CDR2 SVGAGI. The CDR3 DNA sequence: TGTGCCAGCAGTTACTCAGGGAGGACTAACTATGGCTACACCTTC. Translated, it gives CASSYSGRTNYGYTF.

This clone was seen a single time. The chain has TRBV5-5 and TRBJ2-1; TRBD1 matches at 7 bases. Germline V lookup: CDR1 SGHKS, CDR2 YYEKEE (reference sequence). This CDR3 has 15 residues. The V and J ends lost 5 bases and 7 bases, in that order; junction bases with no gene match: 12. CDR3 amino acids: CASRVTGSLLNEQFF. The CDR3 coding sequence is TGTGCCAGCAGGGTGACAGGGTCCCTCCTGAATGAGCAGTTCTTC.

V usage is TRBV19 and J usage is TRBJ1-5; possible D gene TRBD1, 5 bases. CDR3 size: 16 residues. Germline assignment: CDR1 LNHDA and CDR2 SQIVND (reference sequence). V lost 3 bases and J 2 bases, leaving 14 bases between the germline ends. DNA of the CDR3: TGTGCCAGTAGTATTGGCCTGGGGGGACGCAATCAGCCCCAGCATTTT. Protein: CASSIGLGGRNQPQHF.

The chain uses TRBV5-1 and TRBJ2-3; TRBD1 agrees at 8 bases. CDR3 length: 13 amino acids. In germline, CDR1 is SGHRS, CDR2 YFSETQ. J gave up 6 bases and V 0 bases, and 0 bases lay outside the gene matches. The CDR3 DNA reads TGCGCCAGCAGCTTGGGACAGGGGGATACGCAGTATTTT. Translating gives CASSLGQGDTQYF.

V gene TRBV10-3 combines with J gene TRBJ1-5; unclear D gene. The CDR3 covers 14 residues. The germline V gene encodes CDR1 ENHRY and CDR2 SYGVKD. V was pared by 3 bases and J by 1 base, with 7 bases between. The CDR3 bases are TGTGCCATCAGTGATTCCATGAGCAATCAGCCCCAGCATTTT. The encoded protein is CAISDSMSNQPQHF.

The rearrangement uses TRBV28 and TRBJ2-2; TRBD2 matches at 14 bases. Looked up from germline, CDR1 is MDHEN and CDR2 is SYDVKM. This CDR3 is 15 amino acids long. V lost 4 bases to trimming and J lost 10 bases; unmatched junction nucleotides: 5. The CDR3 DNA follows: TGTGCCAGCAGTTCGCCGGGACTAGCGGGGGAGGAGCTGTTTTTT. It specifies CASSSPGLAGEELFF.

The chain couples TRBV19 to TRBJ2-1, with unresolved D. V was clipped by 4 bases and J by 0 bases, with 10 bases between them. Per the germline V gene, CDR1 is LNHDA and CDR2 is SQIVND (reference sequence). The CDR3 totals 15 residues. The CDR3 is CASSNDLSSYNEQFF. In DNA, the CDR3 is TGTGCCAGTAGTAACGACTTGAGCTCCTACAATGAGCAGTTCTTC.